This T cell receptor (beta chain) comes out of a study of T cell responses to AZD1222 COVID-19 vaccine. Study-wide points: Reportedly, nearly half the spike-specific TCRs target unmutated variant regions.

Pooling of second doses given at about 4 or about 12 weeks was done. Germline values: CDR1 MGHDK, CDR2 SYGVNS. The CDR3 contains 10 residues. V gave up 4 bases and J gave up 10 bases, with 7 bases separating them. Only in-frame clones appear in the TCRdb table, and some are missing; sequencing was by immunoSEQ multiplex PCR. The table has 160,000 or so clones, just over 90% seen once. As regards this clone: Its target is not known.

The rearrangement links TRBV25-1 to TRBJ2-5; D ambiguous. The sequences come from peripheral blood, collected 28 days after the second AZD1222 dose. This clonotype was obtained from an adult who received the AZD1222 COVID-19 vaccine. The CDR3 sequence: CASSGGSQYF. The DNA for the CDR3 is TGTGCCAGCAGTGGGGGAAGCCAGTACTTC.